The 29 T cell receptor beta chains below come from one sample, sequenced in a study of kidney transplant recipient with SARS-CoV-2 infection. TCRdb fed the reads into MiXCR, producing one record per CDR3 protein. The repertoire includes fewer than 250,000 distinct CDR3 sequences, around 26% of them detected once, and almost 7.5% sits in the top ten. Sequences were derived from a blood sample, sampled at baseline and between days 110 and 120 from a kidney transplant recipient. These receptors were collected from a male patient aged 30 to 40 who had COVID-19 and was a kidney transplant recipient. Some T cells may possibly be graft donor cells.

In its sample, this clonotype was seen many times. This rearrangement joins TRBV6-2 or TRBV6-3 to TRBJ2-2, with TRBD2 matching over 8 bases. After removal of 3 bases from V and 1 base from J, the junction contained 10 bases not matched to a gene. The CDR3 spans 18 residues. Germline-derived CDR1 and CDR2 are MNHEY and SVGEGT. CDR3 region: CASSYAGLGRQNTGELFF. The CDR3, as DNA: TGTGCCAGCAGTTATGCGGGACTAGGAAGACAGAACACCGGGGAGCTGTTTTTT.

This clonotype was counted many times. This chain uses TRBV5-1 with TRBJ1-2; no clear D gene. Germline V lookup: CDR1 SGHRS, CDR2 YFSETQ. The CDR3 is made up of 16 amino acids. Trimming removed 7 bases from V and 4 bases from J, with 23 bases in between. The CDR3 coding sequence is TGCGCCAGCTTCACTATATCGGTTCGAAAGACCTATGGCTACACCTTC. This sequence encodes CASFTISVRKTYGYTF.

This clonotype has at least ten counts. The rearrangement links TRBV6-2 or TRBV6-3 to TRBJ1-2; no firm D call. The CDR3 totals 17 residues. CDR1 and CDR2 from the germline V gene are MNHEY and SVGEGT. V lost 5 bases to trimming and J lost 4 bases, with 23 bases between them. DNA for the CDR3: TGTGCCAGCAGTAATTGGAACTGCATCGGAAAGACCTATGGCTACACCTTC. It codes for CASSNWNCIGKTYGYTF.

This clonotype was observed at least ten times. This sequence joins TRBV7-9 and TRBJ1-2; D gene uncertain. V lost 5 bases, J lost 4 bases, and 23 bases lay in between. The CDR3 is made up of 17 amino acids. CDR1 and CDR2 from the germline V gene are SEHNR and FQNEAQ (reference sequence). The CDR3 DNA is TGTGCCAGCAGCCGTCCCAGATACCATGGAAAGACCTATGGCTACACCTTC. This encodes CASSRPRYHGKTYGYTF.

This clonotype was counted at least ten times. V is TRBV27 and J is TRBJ2-5; 7 bases align to TRBD1. CDR1 and CDR2 (germline): MNHEY, SMNVEV (reference sequence). This CDR3 is built from 13 residues. J gave up 4 bases and V 4 bases, and 3 bases lay outside the gene matches. The CDR3 here is CASSSDRAETQYF. Written as DNA, the CDR3 is TGTGCCAGCAGTTCCGACAGGGCAGAGACCCAGTACTTC.

This clonotype appeared a single time. Being one base from a much bigger clone, this may be a read error. J is TRBJ1-2 and V is TRBV28; D is unresolved. The CDR3 is made up of 12 amino acids. Germline V CDR1 and CDR2: MDHEN, SYDVKM. CDR3 sequence reads: CTSSWTDYGYTF. The CDR3 DNA sequence: TGTACCAGCAGTTGGACGGATTATGGCTACACCTTC.

This clonotype was detected ten times or more. DNA for the CDR3: TGTGCAAGTCGCCCCTATCCGACTCCACGAAAGACCTATGGCTACACCTTC. Translation: CASRPYPTPRKTYGYTF. The V call is TRBV12-2, the J call TRBJ1-2. TRBV12-2 has pseudogene status. The CDR3 is made up of 17 amino acids.

Ten or more counts support this clonotype. This chain uses TRBV5-6 with TRBJ2-4, with unresolved D. The CDR3 runs 11 residues. V was clipped by 1 base and J by 8 bases, with 4 bases between them. Per the germline V gene, CDR1 is SGHDT and CDR2 is YYEEEE. CDR3 in amino acids: CASSLRDIQYF. CDR3 bases: TGTGCCAGCAGCTTGCGAGACATTCAGTACTTC.

This clonotype was detected ten times or more. The chain has TRBV29-1 and TRBJ2-1, with a tentative D call TRBD2 (5 bases). There are 15 residues in the CDR3. V lost 1 base to trimming and J lost 0 bases, with 10 bases between them. CDR1 SQVTM and CDR2 ANQGSEA come from the germline V gene. This CDR3 is CSVEVARSSYNEQFF. For the CDR3, the DNA is TGCAGCGTTGAAGTAGCGAGAAGCTCCTACAATGAGCAGTTCTTC.

The table lists this clonotype with many counts. The chain has TRBV7-9 and TRBJ1-6; D remains ambiguous. Germline values: CDR1 SEHNR, CDR2 FQNEAQ (reference sequence). CDR3 length equals 14 residues. The V end lost 3 bases, the J end lost 8 bases, and 11 bases lay between the germline ends. Here the CDR3 DNA reads TGTGCCAGCAGCTTTGAGGGCCCGGATTCACCCCTCCACTTT. This gives the protein CASSFEGPDSPLHF.

A note on this clonotype: Being one base from a much bigger clone, this may be a read error. This chain connects TRBV3-1 to TRBJ2-2; no reliable D call. CDR3 length equals 18 residues. With 4 bases removed from V and 5 bases from J, the gap between germline ends came to 23 bases. Germline V gene data show CDR1 as LGHDT and CDR2 as YNNKEL (reference sequence). CDR3 coding DNA: TGTGCCAGCAGCCCCACGTGTCCCATTCCAGGCTTGACCGGGGAGCTGTTTTTT. It yields the protein CASSPTCPIPGLTGELFF.

Note on this clonotype: This may be a read error, as it is one base from a much larger clone. The V gene is TRBV12-5, the J gene TRBJ2-1; D remains unclear. This CDR3 has 12 residues. Germline CDR1 and CDR2: LGHNT and FRNRAP. The CDR3: CAGGLIWNEQFF. As DNA, the CDR3 is TGTGCTGGTGGTTTGATTTGGAATGAGCAGTTCTTC.

The rearrangement uses TRBV7-6 and TRBJ1-2; D is uncertain. Germline V gene lookup returns CDR1 SGHVS and CDR2 FNYEAQ. This CDR3 region has 17 residues. V lost 7 bases, J lost 4 bases, and 25 bases lay in between. The CDR3 DNA follows: TGTGCCAGCAACATGGGATATAAGTGCCGAAAGACCTATGGCTACACCTTC. Residues: CASNMGYKCRKTYGYTF.

On this clonotype: A far larger clone is off by one base, so a read error is likely. The chain uses TRBV20-1 and TRBJ2-5; TRBD1 aligns across 7 bases. The CDR3 runs to 14 residues. CDR1 is DFQATT and CDR2 is SNEGSKA in the germline V gene (reference sequence). The CDR3 coding sequence is TGCAGTGCTAGAGAACAGGGGCGCCGTTACGAGCAGCACTTC. This translates into CSAREQGRRYEQHF.

In this sample, this clonotype turned up many times. The gene calls are TRBV5-8 and TRBJ1-2; D remains unclear. The CDR3 runs to 16 residues. CDR1 and CDR2 (germline): SGHTS, YDEGEE. V was clipped by 7 bases and J by 4 bases, with 23 bases between them. CDR3 nucleotide sequence: TGTGCCAGCGCGGGCATTCATCCACGAAAGACCTATGGCTACACCTTC. This gives the protein CASAGIHPRKTYGYTF.

This clonotype was counted ten times or more. At one boundary the junction diverges from the germline segment, which might be a read error. This chain joins TRBV3-1 and TRBJ2-5; D gene ambiguous. Germline V CDR1 and CDR2: LGHDT, YNNKEL (reference sequence). This CDR3 contains 17 residues. The CDR3 nucleotides are TGTGCCAGCAGCGAAGAATTTCCCATTTCTTTCTCTGAGACCCAGTACTTC. Protein product: CASSEEFPISFSETQYF.

To note about this clonotype: A read error is possible here, since a much larger clone lies one base away. The chain couples TRBV7-2 to TRBJ2-3; no clear D. This CDR3 region has 12 residues. CDR1 SGHTA and CDR2 FQGNSA come from the germline V gene. CDR3 region: CASSRPRDMQYF. The CDR3 bases are TGTGCCAGCAGCCGACCTAGAGATATGCAGTATTTT. Looking up the rest from reference TRBV7-2 and TRBJ2-3 gives the full variable domain: GAGVSQSPSNKVTEKGKDVELRCDPISGHTALYWYRQSLGQGLEFLIYFQGNSAPDKSGLPSDRFSAERTGGSVSTLTIQRTQQEDSAVYLCASSRPRDMQYFGPGTRLTVL.

The sample holds a few counts of this clonotype. The chain couples TRBV5-1 to TRBJ2-6; D is uncertain. The V gene lost 0 bases and the J gene lost 2 bases, with 6 bases spanning the gap. CDR1 and CDR2 from the germline V gene are SGHRS and YFSETQ. This CDR3 comprises 15 residues. For the CDR3, the DNA is TGCGCCAGCAGCTTGGAGGTAACTGGGGCCAACGTCCTGACTTTC. This encodes CASSLEVTGANVLTF.

Concerning this clonotype: No conserved phenylalanine or tryptophan is present at the end of the CDR3, so a read error is the likely explanation. The CDR3 is CASSRGQYQETQYL. CDR3 nucleotide sequence: TGTGCCAGCAGTAGAGGGCAGTACCAAGAGACCCAGTACCTC. The chain uses TRBV27 and TRBJ2-5; TRBD2 is a possible D gene (5 bases). The CDR3 extends over 14 amino acids. Germline CDR1 reads MNHEY; CDR2 reads SMNVEV (reference sequence). The V gene lost 5 bases and the J gene lost 0 bases, with 10 bases spanning the gap.

About this clonotype itself: Because the CDR3's place on the DNA is in doubt, the DNA is left out and the CDR3 is given as listed by TCRdb. The V gene is TRBV7-6, the J gene TRBJ2-1; TRBD1 reflects the table's D call only, with no check against the DNA. Germline values: CDR1 SGHVS, CDR2 FNYEAQ. Termini included, the CDR3 measures 15 amino acids. The CDR3: CASSFAGGSYDEQLF.

There are many counts of this clonotype. The chain uses TRBV12-5 and TRBJ2-7, with D uncertain. Germline V gene lookup returns CDR1 LGHNT and CDR2 FRNRAP. Trimming took off 1 base at V and 6 bases at J, with 4 bases between the two ends. The CDR3 spans 11 residues. The chain's CDR3 is CASGLGFEQYF. The CDR3 DNA reads as TGTGCTAGTGGTTTGGGGTTCGAGCAGTACTTC.

This rearrangement joins TRBV3-1 to TRBJ2-5, with D unclear. Trimming stripped 5 bases from V and 5 bases from J, with 24 bases between. Germline V gene lookup returns CDR1 LGHDT and CDR2 YNNKEL (reference sequence). There are 17 residues in the CDR3. The CDR3 loop is CASSFCSPISFSETQYF. The DNA for the CDR3 is TGTGCCAGCAGCTTTTGCAGTCCCATTTCTTTCTCTGAGACCCAGTACTTC.

The chain links TRBV24-1 to TRBJ1-2, with D uncertain. The ends were cut back, 6 bases at V and 4 bases at J, with 23 bases in the middle. Germline CDR1 is KGHDR and CDR2 is SFDVKD. CDR3 size: 17 residues. CDR3 amino acids: CATSPFISTRKTYGYTF. The CDR3 coding sequence is TGTGCCACCAGTCCCTTCATTAGTACCAGAAAGACCTATGGCTACACCTTC.

This clonotype was detected many times. The J gene is TRBJ2-7, the V gene TRBV2; 8 bases are a match to TRBD1. Germline-derived CDR1 and CDR2 are SNHLY and FYNNEI. This CDR3 has 14 residues. Trimming removed 7 bases from V and 2 bases from J; junction bases left unmatched: 7. As DNA, the CDR3 is TGTGCCAGCAAGGTACAGGGACAGGCCTACGAGCAGTACTTC. Encoded protein: CASKVQGQAYEQYF.

Comment on this clonotype: This may stem from a read error, because a much larger clone lies one nucleotide away. The J gene is TRBJ2-1, the V gene TRBV6-5; possible D gene TRBD2, 7 bases. V lost 4 bases and J lost 6, with 16 bases in between. There are 15 residues in the CDR3. In germline, CDR1 is MNHEY, CDR2 SVGAGI. CDR3 sequence (DNA): TGTGCCAGCAGTTGCTCGACTAGCAGGGGCAATGAGCAGTTCTTC. This translates into CASSCSTSRGNEQFF.

Notes on this clonotype: A clone one base away is much larger, so this may be a read error. The chain recombines TRBV3-2 with TRBJ2-7; TRBD2, as called in the table, went unchecked against the DNA. TRBV3-2 is given as a pseudogene. CDR3 size: 15 residues. The CDR3 region has the DNA TGTGCCAGCAGCCAATGGACTAGCGGGAGGGCCGGGCAGTACTTC. Its protein product is CASSQWTSGRAGQYF.

This clonotype appeared many times. This chain links TRBV19 with TRBJ1-2; TRBD1 agrees at 10 bases. The V gene end was trimmed by 5 bases and the J gene end by 8 bases; junction bases not matched to a gene: 8. Germline V gene lookup returns CDR1 LNHDA and CDR2 SQIVND (reference sequence). The CDR3 has 14 residues. This chain's CDR3 is CASSGGRTGGGYTF. CDR3 nucleotide sequence: TGTGCCAGTAGTGGAGGACGGACAGGGGGAGGCTACACCTTC.

This clonotype was recorded many times. This chain links TRBV3-1 with TRBJ2-5; D unclear. Germline V CDR1 and CDR2: LGHDT, YNNKEL (reference sequence). The CDR3 runs 17 residues. V was cut by 4 bases and J by 5 bases, with 23 bases left in between. The CDR3 DNA follows: TGTGCCAGCAGCCCTAGATATCCCATTTCTTTCTCTGAGACCCAGTACTTC. Translated, it gives CASSPRYPISFSETQYF.

Only a few counts were recorded for this clonotype. The chain is built from TRBV6-2 or TRBV6-3 and TRBJ2-3; D ambiguous. Matching the DNA end better, TRBJ2-5 makes the J call doubtful. Germline loops: CDR1 MNHEY, CDR2 SVGEGT. The CDR3 extends over 15 amino acids. This chain's CDR3 is CASSYVDNLGETQYF. The CDR3 nucleotides read TGTGCCAGCAGTTACGTCGACAACCTAGGAGAGACCCAGTACTTC.